The present T cell receptor beta chain was sequenced within a study of cytomegalovirus exposure and HLA in healthy donors. The PCR had 60 Vbeta and 13 Jbeta primers. Sequenced by immunoSEQ multiplex PCR; TCRdb stores in-frame clones only, minus some. The data hold fewer than 110,000 clones, with 74% observed a single time. From germline, CDR1 is SGHVS and CDR2 FQNEAQ. V gave up 4 bases and J gave up 0 bases; unmatched junction bases: 3. The CDR3 loop spans 15 amino acids. This clone was seen a few times. The genes are TRBV7-8 and TRBJ1-3, with 7 bases fitting TRBD1. This sequence originates from a woman aged 35 to 49 in good health and CMV-seropositive. Material for sequencing was PBMCs. The CDR3, as DNA: TGTGCCAGCAGCTGGGACAGCGTCTCTGGAAACACCATATATTTT. Translating it yields CASSWDSVSGNTIYF.